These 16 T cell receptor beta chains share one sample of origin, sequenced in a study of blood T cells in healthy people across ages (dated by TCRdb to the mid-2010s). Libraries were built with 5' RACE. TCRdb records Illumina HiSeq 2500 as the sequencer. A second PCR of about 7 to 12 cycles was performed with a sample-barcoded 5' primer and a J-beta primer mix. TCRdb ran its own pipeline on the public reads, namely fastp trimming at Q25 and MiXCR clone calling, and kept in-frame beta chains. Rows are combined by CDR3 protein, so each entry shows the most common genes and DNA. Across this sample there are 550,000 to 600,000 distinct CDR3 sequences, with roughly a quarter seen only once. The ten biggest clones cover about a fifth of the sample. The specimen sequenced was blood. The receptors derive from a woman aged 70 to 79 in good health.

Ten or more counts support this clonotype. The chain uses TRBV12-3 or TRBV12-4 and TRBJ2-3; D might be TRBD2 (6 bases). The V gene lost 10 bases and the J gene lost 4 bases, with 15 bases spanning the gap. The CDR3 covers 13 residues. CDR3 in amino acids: CATSPGVPDTQYF. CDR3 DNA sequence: TGTGCCACCTCACCGGGGGTACCAGATACGCAGTATTTT.

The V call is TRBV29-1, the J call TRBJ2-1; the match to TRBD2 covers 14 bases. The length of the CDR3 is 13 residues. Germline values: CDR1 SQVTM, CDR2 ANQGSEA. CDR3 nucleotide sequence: TGCTCATCTCGACTAGCGGGGGGGCATGAGCAGTTCTTC. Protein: CSSRLAGGHEQFF.

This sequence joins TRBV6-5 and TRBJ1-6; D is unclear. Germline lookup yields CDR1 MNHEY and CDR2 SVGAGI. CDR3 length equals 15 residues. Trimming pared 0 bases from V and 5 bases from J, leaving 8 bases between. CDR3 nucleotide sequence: TGTGCCAGCAGTTACTCGATCAGGAATAATTCACCCCTCCACTTT. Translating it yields CASSYSIRNNSPLHF.

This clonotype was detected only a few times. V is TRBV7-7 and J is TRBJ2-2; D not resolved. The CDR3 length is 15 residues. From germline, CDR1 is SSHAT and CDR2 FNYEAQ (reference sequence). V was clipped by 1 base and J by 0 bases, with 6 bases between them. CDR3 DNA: TGTGCCAGCAGCTTAGTCGGCTCGAACACCGGGGAGCTGTTTTTT. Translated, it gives CASSLVGSNTGELFF.

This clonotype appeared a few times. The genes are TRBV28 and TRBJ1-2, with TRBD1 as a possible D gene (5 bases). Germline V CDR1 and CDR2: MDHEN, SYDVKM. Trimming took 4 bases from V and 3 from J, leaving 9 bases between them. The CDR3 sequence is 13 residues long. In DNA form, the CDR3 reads TGTGCCAGCAGTTCGGGACCATACTATGGCTACACCTTC. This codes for CASSSGPYYGYTF.

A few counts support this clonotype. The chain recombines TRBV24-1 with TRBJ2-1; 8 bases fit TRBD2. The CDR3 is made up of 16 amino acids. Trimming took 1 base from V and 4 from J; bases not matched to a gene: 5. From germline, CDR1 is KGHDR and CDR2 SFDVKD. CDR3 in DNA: TGTGCCACCAGTGATTTTCGGAGCGGGGGTTACAATGAGCAGTTCTTC. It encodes CATSDFRSGGYNEQFF.

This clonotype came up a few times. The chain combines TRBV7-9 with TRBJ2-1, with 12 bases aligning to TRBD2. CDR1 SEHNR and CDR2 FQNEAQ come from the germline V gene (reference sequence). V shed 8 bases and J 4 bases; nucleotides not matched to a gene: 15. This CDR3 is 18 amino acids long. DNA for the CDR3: TGTGCCAGCCGAGCTTACCTAGCGGGGGGGAACCGTTACAATGAGCAGTTCTTC. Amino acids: CASRAYLAGGNRYNEQFF. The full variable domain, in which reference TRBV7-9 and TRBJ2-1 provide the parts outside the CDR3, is DTGVSQNPRHKITKRGQNVTFRCDPISEHNRLYWYRQTLGQGPEFLTYFQNEAQLEKSRLLSDRFSAERPKGSFSTLEIQRTEQGDSAMYLCASRAYLAGGNRYNEQFFGPGTRLTVL.

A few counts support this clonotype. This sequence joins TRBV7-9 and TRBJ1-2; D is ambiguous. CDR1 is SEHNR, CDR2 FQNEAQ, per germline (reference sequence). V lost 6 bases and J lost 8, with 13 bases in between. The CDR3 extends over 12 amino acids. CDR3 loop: CASSQTAGGYTF. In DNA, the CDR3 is TGTGCCAGCAGTCAGACGGCTGGGGGCTACACCTTC.

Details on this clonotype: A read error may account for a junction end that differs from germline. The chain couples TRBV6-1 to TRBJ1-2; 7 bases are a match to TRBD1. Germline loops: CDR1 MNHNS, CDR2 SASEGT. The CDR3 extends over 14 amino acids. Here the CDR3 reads CASREAGQLYGYTF. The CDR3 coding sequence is TGTGCCAGCAGAGAAGCGGGACAGCTCTATGGCTACACCTTC.

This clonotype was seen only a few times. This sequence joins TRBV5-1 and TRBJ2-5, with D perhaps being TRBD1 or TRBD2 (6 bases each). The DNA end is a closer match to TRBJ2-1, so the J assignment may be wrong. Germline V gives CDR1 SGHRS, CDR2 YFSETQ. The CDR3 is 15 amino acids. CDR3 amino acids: CASSLGAQGRNEQFF. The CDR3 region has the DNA TGCGCCAGCAGCCTCGGGGCCCAGGGGAGGAATGAGCAGTTCTTC.

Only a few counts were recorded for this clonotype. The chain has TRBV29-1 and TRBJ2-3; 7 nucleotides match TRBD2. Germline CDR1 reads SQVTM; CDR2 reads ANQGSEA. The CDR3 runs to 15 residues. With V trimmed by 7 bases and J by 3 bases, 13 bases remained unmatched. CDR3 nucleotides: TGCAGCGGATTCCCGCCCAGCGGGGCAACAGATACGCAGTATTTT. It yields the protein CSGFPPSGATDTQYF.

The CDR3 nucleotides read TGCAGTGCTCGAGCCCCCCCCGGACAGGGCTCACCTGGTACTGAAGCTTTCTTT. Translated: CSARAPPGQGSPGTEAFF. The rearrangement uses TRBV20-1 and TRBJ1-1, with 8 bases fitting TRBD1. The germline V gene encodes CDR1 DFQATT and CDR2 SNEGSKA (reference sequence). This CDR3 spans 18 amino acids. Germline trimming cut 5 bases from V and 5 bases from J; bases unmatched to any gene: 22.

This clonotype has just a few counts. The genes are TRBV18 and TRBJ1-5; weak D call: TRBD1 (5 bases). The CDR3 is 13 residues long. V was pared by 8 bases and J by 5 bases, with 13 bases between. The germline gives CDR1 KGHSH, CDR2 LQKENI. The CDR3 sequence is CASAGVRDQPQHF. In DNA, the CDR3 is TGTGCCAGCGCGGGGGTACGGGATCAGCCCCAGCATTTT.

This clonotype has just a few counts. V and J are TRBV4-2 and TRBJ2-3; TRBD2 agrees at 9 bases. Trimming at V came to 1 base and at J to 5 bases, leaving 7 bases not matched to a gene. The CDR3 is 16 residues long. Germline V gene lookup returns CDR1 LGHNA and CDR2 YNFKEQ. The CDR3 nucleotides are TGTGCCAGCAGCCAAGGTCAGCGGGGGGTGCAAGATACGCAGTATTTT. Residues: CASSQGQRGVQDTQYF.

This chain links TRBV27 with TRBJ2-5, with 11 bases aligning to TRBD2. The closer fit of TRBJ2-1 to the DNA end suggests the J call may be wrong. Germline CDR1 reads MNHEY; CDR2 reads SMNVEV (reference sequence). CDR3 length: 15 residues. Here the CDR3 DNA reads TGTGCCAGCAGTTCGCTAGCGGGGGGCAAGAATGAGCAGTTCTTC. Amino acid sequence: CASSSLAGGKNEQFF.

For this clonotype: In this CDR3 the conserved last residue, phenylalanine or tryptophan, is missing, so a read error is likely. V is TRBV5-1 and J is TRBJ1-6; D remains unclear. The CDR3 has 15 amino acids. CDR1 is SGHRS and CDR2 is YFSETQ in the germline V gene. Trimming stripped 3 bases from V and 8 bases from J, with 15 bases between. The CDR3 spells CASSSGVRSDSPLHL. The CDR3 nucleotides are TGCGCCAGCAGCTCGGGTGTACGGTCGGATTCACCCCTCCACCTT.